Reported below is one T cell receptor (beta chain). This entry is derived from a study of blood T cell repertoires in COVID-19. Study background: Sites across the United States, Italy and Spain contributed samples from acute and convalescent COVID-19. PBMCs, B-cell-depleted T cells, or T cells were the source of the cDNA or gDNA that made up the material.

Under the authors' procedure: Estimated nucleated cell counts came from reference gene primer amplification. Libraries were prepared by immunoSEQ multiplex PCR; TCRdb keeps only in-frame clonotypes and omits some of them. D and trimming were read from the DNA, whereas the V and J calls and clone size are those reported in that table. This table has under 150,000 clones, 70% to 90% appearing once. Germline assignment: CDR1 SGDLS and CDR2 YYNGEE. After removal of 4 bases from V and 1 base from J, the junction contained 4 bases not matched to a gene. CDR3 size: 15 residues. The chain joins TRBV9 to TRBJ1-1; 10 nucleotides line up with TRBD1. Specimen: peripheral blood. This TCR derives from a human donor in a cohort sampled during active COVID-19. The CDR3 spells CASSLRDRGNTEAFF. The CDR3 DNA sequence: TGTGCCAGCAGCTTACGGGACAGGGGGAACACTGAAGCTTTCTTT.